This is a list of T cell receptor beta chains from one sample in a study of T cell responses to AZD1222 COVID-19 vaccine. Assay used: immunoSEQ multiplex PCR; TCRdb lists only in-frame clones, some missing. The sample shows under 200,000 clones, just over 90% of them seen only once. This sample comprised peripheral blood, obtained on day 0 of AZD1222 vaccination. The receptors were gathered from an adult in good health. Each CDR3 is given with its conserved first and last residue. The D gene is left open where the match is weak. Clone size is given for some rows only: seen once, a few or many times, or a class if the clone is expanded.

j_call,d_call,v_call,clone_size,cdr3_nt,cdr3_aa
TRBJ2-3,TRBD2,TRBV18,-,TGTGCCAGCTCACGAGGGACTAGCGACACAGATACGCAGTATTTT,CASSRGTSDTDTQYF
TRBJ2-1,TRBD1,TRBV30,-,TGTGCCTGGAGTGTGCAGGGGGCGGATGAGCAGTTCTTC,CAWSVQGADEQFF
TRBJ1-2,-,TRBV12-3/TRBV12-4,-,TGTGCCAGCAGTTTAGTGGGGCGATCTGGCTACACCTTC,CASSLVGRSGYTF
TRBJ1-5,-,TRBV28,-,TGTGCCAGCAGGCAGGGGACAAATCAGCCCCAGCATTTT,CASRQGTNQPQHF
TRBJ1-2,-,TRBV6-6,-,TGTGCCAGCAGTCCCCGGACTTCGGCGGCGGGTCTGGTAGGCTACACCTTC,CASSPRTSAAGLVGYTF
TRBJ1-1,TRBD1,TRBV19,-,TGTGCCAGTAGGATACAGGGGGCGAACACTGAAGCTTTCTTT,CASRIQGANTEAFF
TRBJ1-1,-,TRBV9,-,TGTGCCAGCAGCGTAGGGGCTTGGCCGGTTATGGACACTGAAGCTTTCTTT,CASSVGAWPVMDTEAFF
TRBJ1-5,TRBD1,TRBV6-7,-,TGTGCCAGCAGCCCGGGGGGGGACAGGGCCAATCAGCCCCAGCATTTT,CASSPGGDRANQPQHF
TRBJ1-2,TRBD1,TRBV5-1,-,TGCGCCAGCAGCAACACCGGGACAGGGGGCGAGTATGGCTACACCTTC,CASSNTGTGGEYGYTF
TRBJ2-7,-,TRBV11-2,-,TGTGCCAGCAGCTCACGGTTAATCGGGTCGTTGGCAGCGACCTACGAGCAGTACTTC,CASSSRLIGSLAATYEQYF
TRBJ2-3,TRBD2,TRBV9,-,TGTGCCAGCAGCGTAGCGCCCGGGGGGACAGATACGCAGTATTTT,CASSVAPGGTDTQYF
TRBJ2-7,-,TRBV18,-,TGTGCCAGCTCACTTACTAGGGCCTCCTACGAGCAGTACTTC,CASSLTRASYEQYF
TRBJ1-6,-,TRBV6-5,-,TGTGCCACCAAGGACAGCCTTAATTCACCCCTCCACTTT,CATKDSLNSPLHF
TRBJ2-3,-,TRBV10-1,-,TGCGCCAGCAGTTTAGACGCCGGCACAGATACGCAGTATTTT,CASSLDAGTDTQYF
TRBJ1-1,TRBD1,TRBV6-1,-,TGTGCCAGCAGTGAGGGACAGGGCGCCGAAGCTTTCTTT,CASSEGQGAEAFF
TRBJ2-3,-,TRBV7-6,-,TGTGCCAGCAGCCTAAACCGCCTAGACACAGATACGCAGTATTTT,CASSLNRLDTDTQYF
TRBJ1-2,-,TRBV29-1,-,TGCAGCGTTGAGGTAGTCTACTATGGCTACACCTTC,CSVEVVYYGYTF
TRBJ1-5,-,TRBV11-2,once,TGTGCCAGCAGCTTAGGGGCAAATCAGCCCCAGCATTTT,CASSLGANQPQHF
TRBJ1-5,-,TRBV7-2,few,TGTGCCAGCAGCTCGGGAGGACGGTTCAATCAGCCCCAGCATTTT,CASSSGGRFNQPQHF
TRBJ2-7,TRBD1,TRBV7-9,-,TGTGCCAGCAGCTCCCTCGGGACAGGAGTCTACGAGCAGTACTTC,CASSSLGTGVYEQYF
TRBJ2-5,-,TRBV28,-,TGTGCCAGCAGTCCCAGCGGGCCCCTGGGGACCCAGTACTTC,CASSPSGPLGTQYF
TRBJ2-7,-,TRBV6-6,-,TGTGCCAGCAGTCTCCGGGCTGGGACCTACGAGCAGTACTTC,CASSLRAGTYEQYF
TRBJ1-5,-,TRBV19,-,TGTGCCAGTAGTGTTTTCGACAGTGGCCAGTCCCCCCAGCATTTT,CASSVFDSGQSPQHF
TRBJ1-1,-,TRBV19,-,TGTGCCAGCTTAGACGCGATGGATACTGAAGCTTTCTTT,CASLDAMDTEAFF
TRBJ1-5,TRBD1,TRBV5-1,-,TGCGCCAGCAGCTTGGAGGGGGACAGGTCCCCCCAGCATTTT,CASSLEGDRSPQHF
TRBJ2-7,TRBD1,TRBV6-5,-,TGTGCCAGCACTAAGGACAGGGGGTCGAACGAGCAGTACTTC,CASTKDRGSNEQYF
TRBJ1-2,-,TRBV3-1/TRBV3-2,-,TGTGCCAGCAGCCAAGGGGGAGGGGCAGTTGGCTACACCTTC,CASSQGGGAVGYTF
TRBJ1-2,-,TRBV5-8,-,TGTGCCAGCAGCTTCCCGATCCATGAAGACGGCTACAAAGCTAACTATGGCTACACCTTC,CASSFPIHEDGYKANYGYTF
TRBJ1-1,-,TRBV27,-,TGTGCCAGCAGTTCCCTCGGGACACAGAACACTGAAGCTTTCTTT,CASSSLGTQNTEAFF
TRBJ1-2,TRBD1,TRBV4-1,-,TGCGCCAGCAGCAGATCGGGACAGGGGTACTATGGCTACACCTTC,CASSRSGQGYYGYTF
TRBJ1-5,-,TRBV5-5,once,TGTGCCAGCAGCTTGGATGAGCATCAGCCCCAGCATTTT,CASSLDEHQPQHF
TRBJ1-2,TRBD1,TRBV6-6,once,TGTGCCAGCAGCGACAGGGTGAGGAACTATGGCTACACCTTC,CASSDRVRNYGYTF
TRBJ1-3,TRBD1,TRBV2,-,TGTGCCAGCAGTAAACAGGGGGCTCAAATAGGAAACACCATATATTTT,CASSKQGAQIGNTIYF
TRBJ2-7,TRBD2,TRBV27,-,TGTGCCAGCAGTTCCGAGCGGGGGCCCTACGAGCAGTACTTC,CASSSERGPYEQYF
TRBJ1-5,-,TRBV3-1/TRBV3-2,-,TGTGCCAGCAGCCAAGATTTTGGGAATAGCAATCAGCCCCAGCATTTT,CASSQDFGNSNQPQHF
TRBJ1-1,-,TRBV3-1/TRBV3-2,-,TGTGCCAGCAGCCAAGATATGGGGTATCCTCCTGAAGCTTTCTTT,CASSQDMGYPPEAFF
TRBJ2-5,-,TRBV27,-,TGTGCCAGCAGTTCCCGGGTGTGGCAAGAGACCCAGTACTTC,CASSSRVWQETQYF
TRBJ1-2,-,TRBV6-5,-,TGTGCCAGCAGTTACCGACCGAGATCCTATGGCTACACCTTC,CASSYRPRSYGYTF
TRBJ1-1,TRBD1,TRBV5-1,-,TGCGCCAGCAGCTTGGGTGGGACAGCGGGAACTGAAGCTTTCTTT,CASSLGGTAGTEAFF
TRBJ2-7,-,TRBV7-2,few,TGTGCCAGCAGCCCCCGGGGTAGCTCCTACGAGCAGTACTTC,CASSPRGSSYEQYF
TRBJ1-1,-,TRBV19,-,TGTGCCAGTAAACAAGAGGGAAGCACTGAAGCTTTCTTT,CASKQEGSTEAFF
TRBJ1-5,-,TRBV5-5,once,TGTGCCAGCAGCTTGGTCGGTTTGAGGGTAGGGCAGCCCCAGCATTTT,CASSLVGLRVGQPQHF
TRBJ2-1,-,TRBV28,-,TGTGCCAGCAGTCGGACAGCCTATAATGAGCAGTTCTTC,CASSRTAYNEQFF
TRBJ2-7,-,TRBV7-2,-,TGTGCCAGCAGCCAGACGGGGGTTGACTACGAGCAGTACTTC,CASSQTGVDYEQYF
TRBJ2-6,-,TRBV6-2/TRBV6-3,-,TGTGCCAGCAGTTACGGGTTCTGGGCCAACGTCCTGACTTTC,CASSYGFWANVLTF
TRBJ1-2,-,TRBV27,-,TGTGCCAGCAGTGAGACCTTCGGGTCGTACTATGGCTACACCTTC,CASSETFGSYYGYTF
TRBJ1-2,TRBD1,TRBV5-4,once,TGTGCCAGCAGCTTGGCCGGGTTGAGGACAGGGGATGGCTACACCTTC,CASSLAGLRTGDGYTF
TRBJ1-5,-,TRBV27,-,TGTGCCAGCAGCATAGGGGGGGGGCAAAGCAATCAGCCCCAGCATTTT,CASSIGGGQSNQPQHF